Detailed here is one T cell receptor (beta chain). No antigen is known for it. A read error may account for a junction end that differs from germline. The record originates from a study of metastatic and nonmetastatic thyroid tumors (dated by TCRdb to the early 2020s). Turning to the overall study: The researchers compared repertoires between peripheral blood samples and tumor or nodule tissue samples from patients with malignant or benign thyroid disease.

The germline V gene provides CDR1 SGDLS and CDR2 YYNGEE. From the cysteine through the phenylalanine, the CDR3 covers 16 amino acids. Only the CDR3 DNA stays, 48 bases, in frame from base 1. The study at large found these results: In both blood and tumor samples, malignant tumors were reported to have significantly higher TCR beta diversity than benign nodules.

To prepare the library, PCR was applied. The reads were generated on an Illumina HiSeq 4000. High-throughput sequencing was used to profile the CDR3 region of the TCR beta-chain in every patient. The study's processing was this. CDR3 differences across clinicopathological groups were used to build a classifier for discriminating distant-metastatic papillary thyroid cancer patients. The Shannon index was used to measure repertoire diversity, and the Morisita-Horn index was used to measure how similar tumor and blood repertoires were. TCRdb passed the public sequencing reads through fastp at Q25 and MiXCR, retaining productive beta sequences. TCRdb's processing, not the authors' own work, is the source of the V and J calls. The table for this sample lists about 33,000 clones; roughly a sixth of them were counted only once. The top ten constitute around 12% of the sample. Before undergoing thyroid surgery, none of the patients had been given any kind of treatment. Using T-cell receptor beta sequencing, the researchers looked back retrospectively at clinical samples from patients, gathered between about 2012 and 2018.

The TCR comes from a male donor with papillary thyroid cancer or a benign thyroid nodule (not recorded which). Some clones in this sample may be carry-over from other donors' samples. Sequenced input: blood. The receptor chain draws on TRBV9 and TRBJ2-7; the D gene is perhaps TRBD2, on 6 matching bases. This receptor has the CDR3 CAISVGTGTGDYEQYF. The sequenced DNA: TGTGCCATCAGCGTTGGGACCGGGACGGGGGACTACGAGCAGTACTTC.